This T cell receptor beta chain was obtained from a study of CD8 T cells in Susac syndrome. V gave up 8 bases and J gave up 10 bases; unmatched junction bases: 11. CDR3 length: 12 residues. Germline values: CDR1 DFQATT, CDR2 SNEGSKA (reference sequence). RNA amounts of 0.5 to 1 ug underwent reverse transcription with random hexamers. TCR beta CDR3 was amplified by immunoSEQ multiplex PCR. This amplification extended across 54 Vbeta and 13 Jbeta segments. TCRdb reprocessed the immunoSEQ multiplex PCR reads with MiXCR, giving one entry per CDR3 protein. Of 150,000 to 200,000 distinct CDR3 sequences listed, about 94% are singletons. TCR beta sequences were obtained from blood CD8+ and CD4+ T cells. Controls were age- and sex-matched healthy donors.

The chain has TRBV20-1 and TRBJ2-1, with TRBD1 matching 7 bases. The TCR was taken from a human donor in good health. Sequencing used CD4+ T cells from PBMCs. DNA for the CDR3: TGCAGTTCAGGACAGGACGTCGGGGAGCAGTTCTTC. It yields the protein CSSGQDVGEQFF.